This T cell receptor (beta chain) was recorded in a study of T cell repertoires in cytomegalovirus infection. Looking at the study overall: The public TCR beta signatures pointed to both CMV infection and matching HLA type. Study-wide findings and caveats: HLA-C-restricted CMV clonotypes gave the most frequent clonotype in two of eight donors. The study identified carriers of CMV plus the relevant HLA from cumulative public TCR beta family frequency.

There are many counts of this clonotype. No antigen is known for it. Germline V gene sequence: CDR1 KGHDR, CDR2 SFDVKD. V lost 5 bases and J 6 bases, leaving 7 bases between the germline ends. CDR3 length equals 12 residues. TCRdb used MiXCR to reprocess the reads, holding one entry per CDR3 protein. The sample holds approximately 500,000 distinct CDR3 sequences; 30% to 40% are singletons and the top ten take roughly 16%. The sequence derives from a human donor in good health (CMV status not recorded). Some clones in this sample may be carry-over from other donors' samples. The gene calls are TRBV24-1 and TRBJ2-1; the D gene is possibly TRBD1 (6 bases). The material was cultured PBMCs, obtained from culture after CMV antigen stimulation. This CDR3 is CATSADSNEQFF. Here the CDR3 DNA reads TGTGCCACCAGTGCGGACAGCAATGAGCAGTTCTTC.